The clone carrying this T cell receptor (beta chain) was recorded a few times. No antigen is known for it. Produced via immunoSEQ multiplex PCR; TCRdb's table is partial and in-frame only. The sample lists about 250,000 clones, more than 75% occurring once. The entry originates in a study of cytomegalovirus exposure and HLA in healthy donors. Study findings and constraints: In the 120 or so validation repertoires, about 94% of cluster scores exceeded 0, per a later analysis. Cytomegalovirus association was assigned to more than 150 TCR beta chains. It was reportedly the case that the classifier diagnosed cytomegalovirus status with high specificity and sensitivity.

V was clipped by 6 bases and J by 1 base, with 6 bases between them. Germline V gene lookup returns CDR1 DFQATT and CDR2 SNEGSKA (reference sequence). There are 11 residues in the CDR3. The sequenced material came from PBMCs. The V and J genes are TRBV20-1 and TRBJ1-1; no reliable D call. The receptor comes from a man aged 18 to 29 in good health and CMV-seronegative. The CDR3 nucleotides are TGCAGTGCCACTTGGAACACTGAAGCTTTCTTT. This translates into CSATWNTEAFF.